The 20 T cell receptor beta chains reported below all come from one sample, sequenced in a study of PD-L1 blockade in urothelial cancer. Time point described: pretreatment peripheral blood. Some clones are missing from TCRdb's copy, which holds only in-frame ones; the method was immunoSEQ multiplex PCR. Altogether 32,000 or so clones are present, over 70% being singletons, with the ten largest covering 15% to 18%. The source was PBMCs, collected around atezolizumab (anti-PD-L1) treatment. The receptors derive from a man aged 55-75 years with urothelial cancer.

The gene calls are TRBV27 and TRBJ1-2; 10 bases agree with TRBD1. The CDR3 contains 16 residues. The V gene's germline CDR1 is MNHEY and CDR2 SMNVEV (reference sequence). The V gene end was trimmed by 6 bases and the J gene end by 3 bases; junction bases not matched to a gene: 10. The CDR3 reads CASSRGTGEFYYGYTF. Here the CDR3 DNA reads TGTGCCAGCAGCCGAGGGACAGGGGAATTTTACTATGGCTACACCTTC.

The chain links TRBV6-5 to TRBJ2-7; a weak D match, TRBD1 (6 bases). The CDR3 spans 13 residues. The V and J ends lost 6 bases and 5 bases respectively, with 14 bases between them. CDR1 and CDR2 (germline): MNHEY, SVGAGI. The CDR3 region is CASRETGNNEQYF. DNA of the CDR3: TGTGCCAGCAGGGAAACAGGGAACAACGAGCAGTACTTC.

CDR3 sequence reads: CASSFSRGNEQFF. The CDR3 DNA sequence: TGTGCCAGCAGCTTCTCCAGGGGGAATGAGCAGTTCTTC. The V and J genes are TRBV7-2 and TRBJ2-1; 7 bases agree with TRBD1. CDR3 size: 13 residues. Losses at the gene ends were 3 bases for V and 7 bases for J; bases not matched to a gene: 3. Germline CDR1 reads SGHTA; CDR2 reads FQGNSA. The complete variable domain, with remaining parts taken from reference TRBV7-2 and TRBJ2-1, reads GAGVSQSPSNKVTEKGKDVELRCDPISGHTALYWYRQSLGQGLEFLIYFQGNSAPDKSGLPSDRFSAERTGGSVSTLTIQRTQQEDSAVYLCASSFSRGNEQFFGPGTRLTVL.

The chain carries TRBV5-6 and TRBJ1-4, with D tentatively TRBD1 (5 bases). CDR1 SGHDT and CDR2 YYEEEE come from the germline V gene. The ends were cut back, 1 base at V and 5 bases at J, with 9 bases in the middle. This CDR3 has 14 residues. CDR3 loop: CASSLPGINEKLFF. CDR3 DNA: TGTGCCAGCAGCTTGCCAGGGATAAATGAAAAACTGTTTTTT.

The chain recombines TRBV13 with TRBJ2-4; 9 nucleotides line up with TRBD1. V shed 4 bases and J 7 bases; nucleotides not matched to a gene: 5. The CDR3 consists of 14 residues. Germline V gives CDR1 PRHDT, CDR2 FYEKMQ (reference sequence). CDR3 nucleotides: TGTGCCAGCAGCTCGAGACAGGGGGGTAACATTCAGTACTTC. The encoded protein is CASSSRQGGNIQYF.

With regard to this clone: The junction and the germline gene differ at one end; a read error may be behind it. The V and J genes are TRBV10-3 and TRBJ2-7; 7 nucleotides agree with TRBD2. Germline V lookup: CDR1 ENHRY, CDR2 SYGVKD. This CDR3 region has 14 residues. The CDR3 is CAITEAGLPYEQYF. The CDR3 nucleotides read TGTGCCATCACTGAGGCGGGACTACCCTACGAGCAGTACTTC.

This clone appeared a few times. CDR3 sequence: CASSPTDNEKLFF. CDR3 DNA sequence: TGTGCCAGCTCACCGACAGACAATGAAAAACTGTTTTTT. The chain employs TRBV18 and TRBJ1-4; TRBD1 is a possible D gene (5 bases). The length of the CDR3 is 13 residues. V gave up 3 bases and J gave up 5 bases, with 7 bases separating them. Germline CDR1 and CDR2: KGHSH and LQKENI.

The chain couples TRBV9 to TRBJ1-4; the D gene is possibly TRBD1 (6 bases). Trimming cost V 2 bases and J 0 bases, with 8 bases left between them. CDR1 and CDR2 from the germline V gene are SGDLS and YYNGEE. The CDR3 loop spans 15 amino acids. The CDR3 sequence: CASSVGQSTNEKLFF. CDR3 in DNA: TGTGCCAGCAGCGTTGGACAGTCAACTAATGAAAAACTGTTTTTT. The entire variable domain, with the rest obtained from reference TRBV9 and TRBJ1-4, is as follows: DSGVTQTPKHLITATGQRVTLRCSPRSGDLSVYWYQQSLDQGLQFLIQYYNGEERAKGNILERFSAQQFPDLHSELNLSSLELGDSALYFCASSVGQSTNEKLFFGSGTQLSVL.

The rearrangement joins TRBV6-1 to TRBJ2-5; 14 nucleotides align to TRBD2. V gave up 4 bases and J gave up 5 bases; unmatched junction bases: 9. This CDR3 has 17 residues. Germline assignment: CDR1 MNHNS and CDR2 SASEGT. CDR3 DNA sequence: TGTGCCAGCAGTGCCGCCGGGACTAGCGGGAGAGCGGAGACCCAGTACTTC. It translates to CASSAAGTSGRAETQYF.

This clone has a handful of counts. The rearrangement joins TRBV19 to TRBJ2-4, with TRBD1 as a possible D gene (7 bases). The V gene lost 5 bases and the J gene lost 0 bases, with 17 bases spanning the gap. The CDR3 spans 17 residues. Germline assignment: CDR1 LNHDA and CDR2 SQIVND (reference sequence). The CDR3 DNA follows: TGTGCCAGTAGTCCAGAGACAGGGAGGCTAGCCAAAAACATTCAGTACTTC. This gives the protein CASSPETGRLAKNIQYF. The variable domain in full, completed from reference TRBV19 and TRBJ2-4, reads DGGITQSPKYLFRKEGQNVTLSCEQNLNHDAMYWYRQDPGQGLRLIYYSQIVNDFQKGDIAEGYSVSREKKESFPLTVTSAQKNPTAFYLCASSPETGRLAKNIQYFGAGTRLSVL.

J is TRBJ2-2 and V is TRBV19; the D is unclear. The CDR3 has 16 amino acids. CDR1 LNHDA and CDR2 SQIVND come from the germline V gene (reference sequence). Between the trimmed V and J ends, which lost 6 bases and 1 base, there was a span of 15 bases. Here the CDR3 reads CASSLFRTLNTGELFF. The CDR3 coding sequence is TGTGCCAGTAGCCTCTTCAGAACATTGAACACCGGGGAGCTGTTTTTT.

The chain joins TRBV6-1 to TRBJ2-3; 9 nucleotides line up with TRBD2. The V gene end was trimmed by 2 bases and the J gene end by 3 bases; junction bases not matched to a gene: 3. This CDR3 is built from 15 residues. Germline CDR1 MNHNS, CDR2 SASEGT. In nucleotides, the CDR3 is TGTGCCAGCAGTGAAAAAGCGGGAGGTACAGATACGCAGTATTTT. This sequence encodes CASSEKAGGTDTQYF.

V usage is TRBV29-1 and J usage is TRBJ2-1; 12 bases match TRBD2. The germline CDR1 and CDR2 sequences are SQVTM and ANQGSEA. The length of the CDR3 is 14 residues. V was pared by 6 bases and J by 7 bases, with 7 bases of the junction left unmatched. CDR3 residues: CSVWTSGKGNEQFF. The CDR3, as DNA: TGCAGCGTGTGGACTAGCGGGAAGGGGAATGAGCAGTTCTTC.

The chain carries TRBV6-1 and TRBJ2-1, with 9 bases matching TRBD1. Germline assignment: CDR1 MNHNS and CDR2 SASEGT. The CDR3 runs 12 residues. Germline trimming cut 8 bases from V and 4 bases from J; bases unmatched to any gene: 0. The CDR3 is CASGTGYNEQFF. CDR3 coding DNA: TGTGCCAGCGGGACAGGGTACAATGAGCAGTTCTTC.

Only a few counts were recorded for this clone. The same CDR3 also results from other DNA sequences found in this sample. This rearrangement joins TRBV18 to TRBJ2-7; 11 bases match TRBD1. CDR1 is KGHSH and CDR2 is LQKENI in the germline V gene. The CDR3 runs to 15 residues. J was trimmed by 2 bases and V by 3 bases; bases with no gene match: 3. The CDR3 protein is CASSPGQGVTYEQYF. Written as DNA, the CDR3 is TGTGCCAGCTCACCGGGACAGGGGGTTACCTACGAGCAGTACTTC.

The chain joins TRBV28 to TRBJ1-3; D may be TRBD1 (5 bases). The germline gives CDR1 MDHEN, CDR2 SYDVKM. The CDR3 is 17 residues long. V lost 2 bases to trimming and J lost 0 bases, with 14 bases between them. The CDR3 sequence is CASSLGGSGASGNTIYF. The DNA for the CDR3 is TGTGCCAGCAGTTTAGGAGGGAGCGGGGCCTCTGGAAACACCATATATTTT.

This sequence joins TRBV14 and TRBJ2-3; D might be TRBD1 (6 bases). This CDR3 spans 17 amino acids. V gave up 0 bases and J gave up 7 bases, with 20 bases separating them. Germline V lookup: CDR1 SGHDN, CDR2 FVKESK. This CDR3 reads CASSQDPRGPLGNTQYF. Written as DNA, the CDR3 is TGTGCCAGCAGCCAAGATCCCAGGGGCCCCCTGGGGAATACGCAGTATTTT.

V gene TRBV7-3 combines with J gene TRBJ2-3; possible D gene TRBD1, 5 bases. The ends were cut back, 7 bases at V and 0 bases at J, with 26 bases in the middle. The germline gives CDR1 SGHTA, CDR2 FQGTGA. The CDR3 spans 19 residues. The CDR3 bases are TGTGCCAGCACCAAGAGGACAAGCCTATACCCTTCTAGCACAGATACGCAGTATTTT. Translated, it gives CASTKRTSLYPSSTDTQYF.

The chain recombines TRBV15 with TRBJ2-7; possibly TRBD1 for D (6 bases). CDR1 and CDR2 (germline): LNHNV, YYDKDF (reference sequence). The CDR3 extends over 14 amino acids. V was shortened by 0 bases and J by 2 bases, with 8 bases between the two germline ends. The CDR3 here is CATSRDHRAYEQYF. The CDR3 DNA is TGTGCCACCAGCAGAGACCACAGGGCCTACGAGCAGTACTTC.

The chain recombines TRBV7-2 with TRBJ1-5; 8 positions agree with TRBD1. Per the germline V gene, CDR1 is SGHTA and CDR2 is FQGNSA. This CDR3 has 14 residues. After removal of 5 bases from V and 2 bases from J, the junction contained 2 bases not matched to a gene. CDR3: CASSPQGGNQPQHF. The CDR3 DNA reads TGTGCCAGCAGCCCACAGGGGGGCAATCAGCCCCAGCATTTT.